Presented here are 27 T cell receptor beta chains from one specimen sequenced in a study of T cells in localized non-small cell lung cancer. Assay: immunoSEQ multiplex PCR; the TCRdb copy retains only in-frame clones and omits some. The table has around 3,200 clones, around 24% seen once. Material: lung tumor tissue, obtained before any cancer treatment. These receptors were obtained from a man aged 40 to 70 with stage I lung adenocarcinoma.

The gene calls are TRBV4-1 and TRBJ1-1; D is possibly TRBD1 (6 bases). The V gene's germline CDR1 is MGHRA and CDR2 YSYEKL. Trimming cost V 2 bases and J 0 bases, with 10 bases left between them. CDR3 size: 15 residues. CDR3 DNA sequence: TGCGCCAGCAGCCAACCGGACAGTCTGAACACTGAAGCTTTCTTT. Its translation is CASSQPDSLNTEAFF.

The chain links TRBV4-1 to TRBJ2-7; 7 bases match TRBD2. CDR1 is MGHRA, CDR2 YSYEKL, per germline. This CDR3 is 15 amino acids long. The junction had 5 bases not matched to a gene; V was cut back by 0 bases and J by 3 bases. The CDR3 reads CASSQDRTRNYEQYF. The CDR3 coding sequence is TGCGCCAGCAGCCAAGATCGGACTAGAAACTACGAGCAGTACTTC.

The J gene is TRBJ1-5, the V gene TRBV11-3; 7 positions match TRBD1. This CDR3 is 15 amino acids long. The junction had 1 base not matched to a gene; V was cut back by 1 base and J by 1 base. CDR1 and CDR2 (germline): SGHNT, YENEEA. The DNA for the CDR3 is TGTGCCAGCAGCTTAGTGACAGGGAGCAATCAGCCCCAGCATTTT. This codes for CASSLVTGSNQPQHF.

This clone rates as medium-sized. The chain carries TRBV5-1 and TRBJ1-1; D not certain. Germline-derived CDR1 and CDR2 are SGHRS and YFSETQ. Trimming shortened V by 5 bases and J by 2 bases, and 13 bases separated the two germline ends. The CDR3 totals 14 residues. CDR3 sequence reads: CASREREANTEAFF. The CDR3 DNA sequence: TGCGCCAGCAGAGAACGCGAGGCTAACACTGAAGCTTTCTTT.

This clone was counted between two and nine times. The rearrangement joins TRBV30 to TRBJ2-1; D gene ambiguous. From germline, CDR1 is GTSNPN and CDR2 SVGIG (reference sequence). CDR3 length equals 14 residues. Deletions cut 2 bases from V and 0 bases from J, with 8 bases between. CDR3 coding DNA: TGTGCCTGGAGTCAAGGGTTCTCCTACAATGAGCAGTTCTTC. Translated: CAWSQGFSYNEQFF. Drawing the rest from reference TRBV30 and TRBJ2-1, the complete variable domain is SQTIHQWPATLVQPVGSPLSLECTVEGTSNPNLYWYRQAAGRGLQLLFYSVGIGQISSEVPQNLSASRPQDRQFILSSKKLLLSDSGFYLCAWSQGFSYNEQFFGPGTRLTVL.

This clone has just a few counts. V and J are TRBV11-3 and TRBJ2-2; no clear D gene. Germline CDR1 and CDR2: SGHNT and YENEEA. This CDR3 spans 14 amino acids. V was trimmed by 5 bases and J by 1 base, leaving 8 bases between them. Here the CDR3 reads CASSVLGNTGELFF. The CDR3, as DNA: TGTGCCAGCAGCGTCCTGGGGAACACCGGGGAGCTGTTTTTT.

This clone is categorized as large. The CDR3 bases are TGTGCCAGCAGTGACCATAGCCTAAGTCAAACCCCGTACAATGAGCAGTTCTTC. Its translation: CASSDHSLSQTPYNEQFF. This chain links TRBV6-8 with TRBJ2-1; D not certain. Germline values: CDR1 MNHGY, CDR2 SAAAGT. This CDR3 comprises 18 residues. V lost 5 bases and J 4 bases, leaving 24 bases between the germline ends.

Relative to its sample, this clone is medium-sized. The chain joins TRBV9 to TRBJ2-1; 9 positions match TRBD2. From germline, CDR1 is SGDLS and CDR2 YYNGEE. There are 16 residues in the CDR3. With 5 bases clipped from V and 4 bases from J, the junction kept 10 bases outside the gene matches. The DNA for the CDR3 is TGTGCCAGCAGTAGAGGACTAGCGAGTACGTACAATGAGCAGTTCTTC. Translation gives CASSRGLASTYNEQFF.

This clone was seen a handful of times. CDR3 DNA sequence: TGTGCCAGCTCCCTGGGGTCGAACACTGAAGCTTTCTTT. Translating it yields CASSLGSNTEAFF. The chain has TRBV18 and TRBJ1-1; D gene unclear. V lost 6 bases to trimming and J lost 1 base, with 9 bases between them. Germline V lookup: CDR1 KGHSH, CDR2 LQKENI. The CDR3 totals 13 residues.

CDR3 residues: CATLTGLLTDTQYF. CDR3 DNA: TGTGCCACCCTTACGGGGTTACTCACAGATACGCAGTATTTT. The rearrangement uses TRBV6-8 and TRBJ2-3; possibly TRBD2 for D (5 bases). Between the trimmed V and J ends, which lost 10 bases and 2 bases, there was a span of 16 bases. This CDR3 has 14 amino acids. CDR1 is MNHGY and CDR2 is SAAAGT in the germline V gene.

The sample holds many counts of this clone. The V gene is TRBV7-5, the J gene TRBJ2-2; no DNA check was done on the table's D call, TRBD2. TRBV7-5 represents a pseudogene. The CDR3 sequence is 17 residues long. In DNA form, the CDR3 reads TGTGCCAGCAGCTTACGCGGCGGGAGGGCAGGGACCGGGGAGCTGTTTTTT. It yields the protein CASSLRGGRAGTGELFF.

The chain recombines TRBV19 with TRBJ2-3; 11 nucleotides align to TRBD2. V lost 3 bases to trimming and J lost 2 bases; unmatched junction nucleotides: 4. The germline gives CDR1 LNHDA, CDR2 SQIVND (reference sequence). The CDR3 sequence is 16 residues long. This CDR3 is CASSIRTSGPTDTQYF. CDR3 coding DNA: TGTGCCAGTAGTATTAGGACTAGCGGGCCCACAGATACGCAGTATTTT.

The V call is TRBV29-1, the J call TRBJ2-7, with 10 bases lining up with TRBD2. The CDR3 is 14 amino acids. Per germline, CDR1 SQVTM and CDR2 ANQGSEA. Unmatched junction bases numbered 8, after V lost 6 bases and J lost 3 bases. CDR3 region: CSVEQREGSYEQYF. DNA of the CDR3: TGCAGCGTCGAGCAGCGGGAGGGAAGCTACGAGCAGTACTTC.

A few counts support this clone. This sequence joins TRBV27 and TRBJ1-2; no clear D. Germline V gene lookup returns CDR1 MNHEY and CDR2 SMNVEV (reference sequence). CDR3 length: 14 amino acids. Trimming left V 5 bases short and J 8 bases short, with 18 bases between. Here the CDR3 reads CASSQSPRGSGYTF. CDR3 sequence (DNA): TGTGCCAGCAGTCAATCCCCACGGGGTAGCGGCTACACCTTC.

The genes are TRBV9 and TRBJ2-7; the D is unclear. The germline V gene encodes CDR1 SGDLS and CDR2 YYNGEE. Trimming removed 2 bases at V and 7 bases at J, with 10 bases between. This CDR3 comprises 12 residues. CDR3 nucleotide sequence: TGTGCCAGCAGCGTTGGGTTGGGGGAGCAGTACTTC. Its protein is CASSVGLGEQYF.

The sample holds one count of this clone. The chain links TRBV19 to TRBJ1-5, with 7 positions matching TRBD1. Germline CDR1 LNHDA, CDR2 SQIVND (reference sequence). J lost 7 bases, V lost 5 bases, and 8 bases had no gene match. This CDR3 has 14 amino acids. The CDR3 region is CASSVLQGRQPQHF. CDR3 sequence (DNA): TGTGCCAGTAGTGTATTACAGGGGAGGCAGCCCCAGCATTTT.

V usage is TRBV19 and J usage is TRBJ2-1; 8 positions agree with TRBD1. Germline-derived CDR1 and CDR2 are LNHDA and SQIVND (reference sequence). There are 14 residues in the CDR3. V shed 5 bases, J shed 7 bases, and the junction held 7 bases outside the gene matches. The chain's CDR3 is CASSPRQGRNEQFF. The DNA of the CDR3 is TGTGCCAGTAGTCCCCGACAGGGGCGGAATGAGCAGTTCTTC.

The chain joins TRBV9 to TRBJ2-1, with D unclear. V was clipped by 0 bases and J by 0 bases, with 13 bases between them. The CDR3 consists of 17 residues. Per the germline V gene, CDR1 is SGDLS and CDR2 is YYNGEE. The chain's CDR3 is CASSVEGRRGSYNEQFF. CDR3 DNA: TGTGCCAGCAGCGTAGAGGGTAGGCGTGGCTCCTACAATGAGCAGTTCTTC.

The chain combines TRBV6-8 with TRBJ2-7, with a tentative D call TRBD1 (6 bases). Trimming removed 6 bases at V and 3 bases at J, with 12 bases between. The CDR3 contains 13 residues. Germline-derived CDR1 and CDR2 are MNHGY and SAAAGT. The CDR3 DNA follows: TGTGCCAGCAGATACGGACAGAACTACGAGCAGTACTTC. Translation gives CASRYGQNYEQYF.

The chain couples TRBV18 to TRBJ2-7; TRBD1 aligns across 7 bases. V shed 6 bases and J 5 bases; nucleotides not matched to a gene: 10. This CDR3 is built from 14 residues. Germline V gene lookup returns CDR1 KGHSH and CDR2 LQKENI. In DNA, the CDR3 is TGTGCCAGCTCCTTTTTTGGACAGGTAGACGAGCAGTACTTC. This gives the protein CASSFFGQVDEQYF.

This clone was observed a handful of times. The chain joins TRBV11-3 to TRBJ1-2; D uncertain. Germline CDR1 reads SGHNT; CDR2 reads YENEEA. V lost 2 bases and J 4 bases, leaving 14 bases between the germline ends. The CDR3 has 15 residues. CDR3 DNA sequence: TGTGCCAGCAGCTTAACGTCAGAAGCGAGCTATGGCTACACCTTC. This sequence encodes CASSLTSEASYGYTF.

CDR3 in DNA: TGTGCCAGCAGCTTGATTCTACCCCTTAGGGATACGCAGTATTTT. Translation: CASSLILPLRDTQYF. The rearrangement joins TRBV11-3 to TRBJ2-3; D is ambiguous. Trimming removed 3 bases from V and 6 bases from J, with 16 bases in between. The CDR3 runs 15 residues. Germline CDR1 SGHNT, CDR2 YENEEA.

This clone was detected ten times or more. J is TRBJ2-5 and V is TRBV11-3; D is ambiguous. Germline loops: CDR1 SGHNT, CDR2 YENEEA. V dropped 1 base and J dropped 0 bases, with 18 bases sitting between them. The CDR3 consists of 18 residues. The DNA for the CDR3 is TGTGCCAGCAGCTTAGTAGTTCGGGCCCCCTTGTACCAAGAGACCCAGTACTTC. Translated, it gives CASSLVVRAPLYQETQYF.

A few counts support this clone. This chain links TRBV30 with TRBJ2-2; D possibly corresponds to TRBD2 (6 bases). The CDR3 covers 16 residues. Germline loops: CDR1 GTSNPN, CDR2 SVGIG (reference sequence). Trimming stripped 3 bases from V and 4 bases from J, with 18 bases between. The CDR3 bases are TGTGCCTGGAGCTACCCTGGTAGCGGTAGCACCGGGGAGCTGTTTTTT. This sequence encodes CAWSYPGSGSTGELFF.

This clone was observed a handful of times. Written as DNA, the CDR3 is TGTGCCAGCAGGGGGGGAGCGTACTATGGCTACACCTTC. Translated, it gives CASRGGAYYGYTF. The chain joins TRBV28 to TRBJ1-2; D perhaps matches TRBD1 (5 bases). The V end was cut by 6 bases, the J end by 3 bases, with 11 bases between. The CDR3 is 13 residues long. Germline V gene lookup returns CDR1 MDHEN and CDR2 SYDVKM.

The CDR3 region is CASSSGRNYGYTF. In nucleotides, the CDR3 is TGTGCCAGCAGTTCAGGGAGAAACTATGGCTACACCTTC. This chain joins TRBV28 and TRBJ1-2, with a weak D call TRBD1 (5 bases). This CDR3 contains 13 residues. Germline loops: CDR1 MDHEN, CDR2 SYDVKM. With 4 bases removed from V and 2 bases from J, the gap between germline ends came to 8 bases.

The chain links TRBV19 to TRBJ1-5; D perhaps matches TRBD1 (5 bases). Between the trimmed V and J ends, which lost 7 bases and 5 bases, there was a span of 15 bases. The CDR3 spans 14 residues. Germline V gene lookup returns CDR1 LNHDA and CDR2 SQIVND (reference sequence). CDR3 DNA: TGTGCCAGTAATCAGGACACATCGGATCAGCCCCAGCATTTT. Protein: CASNQDTSDQPQHF.